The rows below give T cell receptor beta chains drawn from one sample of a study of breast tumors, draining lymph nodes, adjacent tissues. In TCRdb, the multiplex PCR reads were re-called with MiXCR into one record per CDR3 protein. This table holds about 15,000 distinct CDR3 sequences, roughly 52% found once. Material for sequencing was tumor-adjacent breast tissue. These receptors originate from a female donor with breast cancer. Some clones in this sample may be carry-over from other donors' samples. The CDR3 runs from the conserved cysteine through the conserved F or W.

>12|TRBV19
CASSATGNTIYF
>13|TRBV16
CASSSMRDQPQHF
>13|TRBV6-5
CASSPSAGGELFF
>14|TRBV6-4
CASKAGPGNTEAFF
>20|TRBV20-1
CSAQPPGRTLAGSHTDTQYF
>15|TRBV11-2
CASSLSKWEGDEQYF
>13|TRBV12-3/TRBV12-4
CASSPGQGAEQYF
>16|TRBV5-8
CASSQGAAGPTDTQYF
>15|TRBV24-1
CATSSYGQSTDTQYF
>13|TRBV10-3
CAINLGQGSPLHF
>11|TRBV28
CASSFVYGYTF
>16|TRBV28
CASRSKLGRLNSPLHF
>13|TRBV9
CASSLTGRNGYTF
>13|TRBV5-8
CASSLQGVGGYTF
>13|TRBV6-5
CASSHGTGDGYTF
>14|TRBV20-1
CSAYPGTGVYEQYF
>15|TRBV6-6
CASSPTGTSRYEQYF
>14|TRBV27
CASSSGTSETEQYF
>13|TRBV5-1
CASTTGGTYEQYF
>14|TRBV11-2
CASSFGRSSYEQYF
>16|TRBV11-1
CASSQATSGSHGELFF
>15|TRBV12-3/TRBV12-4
CASTDRDSANQPQHF
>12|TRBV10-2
CASWDGPYEQYF
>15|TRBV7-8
CASSPPSGRNNEQFF
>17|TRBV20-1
CSALRPRRGVPTDEQYF
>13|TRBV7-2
CASRAQGSGELFF